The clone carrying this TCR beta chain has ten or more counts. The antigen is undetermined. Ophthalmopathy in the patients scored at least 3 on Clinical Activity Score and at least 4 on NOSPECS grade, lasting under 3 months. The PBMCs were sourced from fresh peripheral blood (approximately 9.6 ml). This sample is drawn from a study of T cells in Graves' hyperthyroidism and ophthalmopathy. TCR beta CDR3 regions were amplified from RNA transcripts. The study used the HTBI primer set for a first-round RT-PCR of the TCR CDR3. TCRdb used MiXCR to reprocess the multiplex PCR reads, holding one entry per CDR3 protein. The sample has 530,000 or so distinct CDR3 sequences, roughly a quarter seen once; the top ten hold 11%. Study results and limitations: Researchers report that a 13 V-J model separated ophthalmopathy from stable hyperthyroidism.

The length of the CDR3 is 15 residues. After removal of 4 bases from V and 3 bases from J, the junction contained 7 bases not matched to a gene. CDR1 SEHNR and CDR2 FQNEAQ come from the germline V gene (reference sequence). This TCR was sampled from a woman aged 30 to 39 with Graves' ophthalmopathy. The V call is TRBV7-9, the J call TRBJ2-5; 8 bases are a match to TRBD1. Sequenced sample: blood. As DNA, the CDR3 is TGTGCCAGCAGCTCAACCGGGACAGGAAAAGAGACCCAGTACTTC. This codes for CASSSTGTGKETQYF.